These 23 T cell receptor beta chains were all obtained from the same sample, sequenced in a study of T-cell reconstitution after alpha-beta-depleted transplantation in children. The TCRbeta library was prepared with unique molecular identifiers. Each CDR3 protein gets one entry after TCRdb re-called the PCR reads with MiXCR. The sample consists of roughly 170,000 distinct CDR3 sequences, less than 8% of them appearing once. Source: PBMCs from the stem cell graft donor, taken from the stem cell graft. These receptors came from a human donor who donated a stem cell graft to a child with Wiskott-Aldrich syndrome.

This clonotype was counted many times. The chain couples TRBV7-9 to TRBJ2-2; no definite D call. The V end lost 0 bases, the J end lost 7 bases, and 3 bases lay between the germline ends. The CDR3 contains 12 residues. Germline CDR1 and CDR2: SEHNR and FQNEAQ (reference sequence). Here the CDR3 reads CASSLAGGELFF. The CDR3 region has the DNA TGTGCCAGCAGCTTAGCAGGCGGGGAGCTGTTTTTT.

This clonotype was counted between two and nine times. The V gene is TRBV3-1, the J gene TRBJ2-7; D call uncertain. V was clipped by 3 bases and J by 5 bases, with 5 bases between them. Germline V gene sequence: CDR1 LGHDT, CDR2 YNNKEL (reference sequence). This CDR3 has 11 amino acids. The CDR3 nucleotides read TGTGCCAGCAGCCAGACCGACGAGCAGTACTTC. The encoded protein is CASSQTDEQYF.

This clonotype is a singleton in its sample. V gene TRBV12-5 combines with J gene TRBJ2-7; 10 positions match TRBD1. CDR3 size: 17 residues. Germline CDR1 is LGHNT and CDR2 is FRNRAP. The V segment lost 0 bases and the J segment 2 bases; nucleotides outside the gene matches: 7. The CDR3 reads CASGLVVGGQGPYEQYF. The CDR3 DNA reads TGTGCTAGTGGTTTGGTCGTAGGGGGACAGGGGCCCTACGAGCAGTACTTC.

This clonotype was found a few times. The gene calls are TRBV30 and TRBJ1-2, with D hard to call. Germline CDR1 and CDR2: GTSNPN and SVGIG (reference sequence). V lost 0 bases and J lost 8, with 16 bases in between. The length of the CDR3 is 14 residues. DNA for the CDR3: TGTGCCTGGAGTGTACTCCCCGACCGCGGGGGCTACACCTTC. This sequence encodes CAWSVLPDRGGYTF.

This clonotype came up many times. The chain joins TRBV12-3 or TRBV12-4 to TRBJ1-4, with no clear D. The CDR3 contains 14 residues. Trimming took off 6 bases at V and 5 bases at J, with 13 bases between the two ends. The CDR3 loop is CASSRRGGNEKLFF. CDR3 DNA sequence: TGTGCCAGCAGCCGGCGGGGTGGGAATGAAAAACTGTTTTTT.

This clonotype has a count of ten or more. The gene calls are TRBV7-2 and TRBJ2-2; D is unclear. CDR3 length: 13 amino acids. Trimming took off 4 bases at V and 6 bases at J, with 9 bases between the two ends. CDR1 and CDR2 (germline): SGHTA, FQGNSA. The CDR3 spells CASSSDPPGELFF. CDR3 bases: TGTGCCAGCAGCTCAGATCCCCCCGGGGAGCTGTTTTTT.

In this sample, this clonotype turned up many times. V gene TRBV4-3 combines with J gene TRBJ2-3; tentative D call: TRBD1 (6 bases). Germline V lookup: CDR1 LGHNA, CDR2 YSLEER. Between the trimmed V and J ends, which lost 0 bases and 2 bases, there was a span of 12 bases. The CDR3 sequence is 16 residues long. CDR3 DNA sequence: TGCGCCAGCAGCCAAGATCTGGACAGACTCACAGATACGCAGTATTTT. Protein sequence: CASSQDLDRLTDTQYF.

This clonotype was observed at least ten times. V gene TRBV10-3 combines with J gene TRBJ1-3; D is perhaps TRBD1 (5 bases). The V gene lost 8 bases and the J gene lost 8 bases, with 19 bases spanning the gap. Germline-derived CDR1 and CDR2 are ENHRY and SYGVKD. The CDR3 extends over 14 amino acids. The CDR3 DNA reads TGTGCCATCCCAGGGAACAGGAAAAGAGACACCATATATTTT. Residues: CAIPGNRKRDTIYF.

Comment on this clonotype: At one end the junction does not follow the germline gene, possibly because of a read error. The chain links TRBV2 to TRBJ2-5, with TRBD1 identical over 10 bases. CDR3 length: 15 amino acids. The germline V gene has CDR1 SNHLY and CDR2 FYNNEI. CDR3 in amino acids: CASSDQGQGQETQNF. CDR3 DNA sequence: TGTGCCAGCAGTGACCAGGGACAGGGGCAAGAGACCCAGAACTTC.

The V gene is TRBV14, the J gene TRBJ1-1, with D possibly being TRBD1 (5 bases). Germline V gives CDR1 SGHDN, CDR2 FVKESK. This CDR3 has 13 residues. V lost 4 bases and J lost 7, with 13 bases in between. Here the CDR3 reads CASSLVVDSEAFF. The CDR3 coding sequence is TGTGCCAGCAGCCTCGTCGTAGACAGTGAAGCTTTCTTT.

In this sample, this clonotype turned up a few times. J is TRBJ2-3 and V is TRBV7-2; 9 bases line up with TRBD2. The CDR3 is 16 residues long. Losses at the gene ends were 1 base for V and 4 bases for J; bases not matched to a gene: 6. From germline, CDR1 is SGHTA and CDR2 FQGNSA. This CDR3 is CASSLVVSGSADTQYF. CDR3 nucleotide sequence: TGTGCCAGCAGCTTAGTAGTTAGCGGGAGTGCAGATACGCAGTATTTT.

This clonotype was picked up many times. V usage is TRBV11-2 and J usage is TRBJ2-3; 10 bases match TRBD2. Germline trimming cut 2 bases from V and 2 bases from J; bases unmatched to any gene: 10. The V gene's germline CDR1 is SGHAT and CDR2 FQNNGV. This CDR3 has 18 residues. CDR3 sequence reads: CASSLTSLAGATTDTQYF. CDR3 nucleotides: TGTGCCAGCAGCTTAACTTCCCTAGCGGGAGCAACCACAGATACGCAGTATTTT.

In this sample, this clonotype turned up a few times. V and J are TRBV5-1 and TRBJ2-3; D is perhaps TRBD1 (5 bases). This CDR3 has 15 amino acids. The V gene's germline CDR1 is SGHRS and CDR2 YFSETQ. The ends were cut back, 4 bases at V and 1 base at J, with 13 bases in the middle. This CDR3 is CASSQDNPGTDTQYF. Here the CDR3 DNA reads TGCGCCAGCAGCCAGGACAATCCGGGCACAGATACGCAGTATTTT.

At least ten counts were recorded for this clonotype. The CDR3 loop is CASSQDRVDDAFF. The CDR3 nucleotides read TGTGCCAGCAGTCAGGACAGGGTGGATGACGCTTTCTTT. V gene TRBV12-3 or TRBV12-4 combines with J gene TRBJ1-1, with 8 bases fitting TRBD1. The J segment lost 11 bases and the V segment lost 5 bases, leaving 10 bases of the junction unmatched. The CDR3 is 13 amino acids.

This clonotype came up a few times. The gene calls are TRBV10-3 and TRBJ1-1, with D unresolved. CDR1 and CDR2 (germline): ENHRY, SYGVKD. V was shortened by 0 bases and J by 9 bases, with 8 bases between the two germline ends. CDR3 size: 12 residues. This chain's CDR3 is CAISESSQKAFF. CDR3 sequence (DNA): TGTGCCATCAGTGAGTCATCGCAAAAAGCTTTCTTT.

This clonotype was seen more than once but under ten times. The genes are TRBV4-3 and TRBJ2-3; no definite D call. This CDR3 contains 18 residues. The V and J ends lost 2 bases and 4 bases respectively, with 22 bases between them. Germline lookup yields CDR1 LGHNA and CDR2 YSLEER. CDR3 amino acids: CASSQSKLVGLGPDTQYF. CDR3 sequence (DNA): TGCGCCAGCAGCCAATCTAAACTTGTGGGTCTCGGCCCAGATACGCAGTATTTT.

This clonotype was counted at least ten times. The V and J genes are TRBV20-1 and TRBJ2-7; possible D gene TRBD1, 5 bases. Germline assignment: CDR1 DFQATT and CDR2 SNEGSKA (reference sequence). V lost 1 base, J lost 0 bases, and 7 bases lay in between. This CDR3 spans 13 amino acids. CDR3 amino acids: CSARATGSYEQYF. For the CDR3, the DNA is TGCAGTGCTAGAGCCACAGGCTCCTACGAGCAGTACTTC.

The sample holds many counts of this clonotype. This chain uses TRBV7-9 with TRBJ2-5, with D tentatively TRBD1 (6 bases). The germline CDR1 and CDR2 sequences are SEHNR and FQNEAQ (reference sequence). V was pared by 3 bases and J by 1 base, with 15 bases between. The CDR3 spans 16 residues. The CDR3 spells CASSLAVQGIQETQYF. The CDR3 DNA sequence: TGTGCCAGCAGCTTGGCCGTCCAGGGGATCCAAGAGACCCAGTACTTC.

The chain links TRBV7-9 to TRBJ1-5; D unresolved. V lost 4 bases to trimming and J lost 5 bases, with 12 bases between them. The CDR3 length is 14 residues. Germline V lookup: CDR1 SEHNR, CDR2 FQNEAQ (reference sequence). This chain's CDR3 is CASSSGGLDQPQHF. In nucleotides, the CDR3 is TGTGCCAGCAGCTCAGGAGGGTTAGATCAGCCCCAGCATTTT. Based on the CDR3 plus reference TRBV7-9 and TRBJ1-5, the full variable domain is DTGVSQNPRHKITKRGQNVTFRCDPISEHNRLYWYRQTLGQGPEFLTYFQNEAQLEKSRLLSDRFSAERPKGSFSTLEIQRTEQGDSAMYLCASSSGGLDQPQHFGDGTRLSIL.

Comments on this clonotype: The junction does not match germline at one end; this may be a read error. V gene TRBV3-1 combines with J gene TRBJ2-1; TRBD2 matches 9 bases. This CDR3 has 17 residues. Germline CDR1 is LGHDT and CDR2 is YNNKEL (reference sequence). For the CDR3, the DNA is TGTGCCTGCAGCCAACATGTCGCGGGAGGGCCTGTCAATGAGCAGTTCTTC. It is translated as CACSQHVAGGPVNEQFF.

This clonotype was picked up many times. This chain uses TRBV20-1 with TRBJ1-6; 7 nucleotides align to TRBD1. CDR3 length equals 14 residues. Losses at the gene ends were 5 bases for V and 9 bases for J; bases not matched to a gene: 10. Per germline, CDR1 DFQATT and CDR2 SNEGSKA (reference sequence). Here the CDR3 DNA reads TGCAGTGCTCCAGCCGGGACAGAACCTTCACCCCTCCACTTT. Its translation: CSAPAGTEPSPLHF.

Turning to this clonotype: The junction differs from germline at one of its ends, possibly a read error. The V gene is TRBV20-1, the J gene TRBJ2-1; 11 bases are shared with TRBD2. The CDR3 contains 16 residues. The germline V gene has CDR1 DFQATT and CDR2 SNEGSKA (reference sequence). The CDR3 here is CCARYRVGSGRDEQFF. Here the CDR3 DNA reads TGCTGTGCTAGATACCGCGTTGGTAGCGGGAGGGATGAGCAGTTCTTC.

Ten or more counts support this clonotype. The CDR3 DNA reads as TGTGCCAGCAGCTCCCCCCGGGCAGCAGAAAAACTGTTTTTT. This gives the protein CASSSPRAAEKLFF. V usage is TRBV5-5 and J usage is TRBJ1-4; the D is unclear. CDR1 and CDR2 (germline): SGHKS, YYEKEE (reference sequence). V was clipped by 3 bases and J by 8 bases, with 14 bases between them. The CDR3 extends over 14 amino acids.